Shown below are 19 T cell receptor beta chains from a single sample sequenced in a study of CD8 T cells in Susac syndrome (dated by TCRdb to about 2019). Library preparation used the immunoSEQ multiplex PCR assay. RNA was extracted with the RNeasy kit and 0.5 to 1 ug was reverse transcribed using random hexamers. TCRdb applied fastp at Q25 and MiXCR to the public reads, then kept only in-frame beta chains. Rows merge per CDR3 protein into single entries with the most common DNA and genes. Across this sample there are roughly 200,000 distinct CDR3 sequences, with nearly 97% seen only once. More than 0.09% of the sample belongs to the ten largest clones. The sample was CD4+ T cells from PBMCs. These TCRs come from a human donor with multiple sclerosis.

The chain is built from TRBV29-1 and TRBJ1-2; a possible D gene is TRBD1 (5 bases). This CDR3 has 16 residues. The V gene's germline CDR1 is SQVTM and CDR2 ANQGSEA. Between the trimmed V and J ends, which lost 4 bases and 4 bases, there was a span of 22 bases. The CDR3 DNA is TGCAGCGTTGGGGAGCCAGGGAGGGGCGGGACCTATGGCTACACCTTC. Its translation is CSVGEPGRGGTYGYTF.

The CDR3 DNA follows: TGTGCCACCGCCGCTGAACAGGGCAGCTACGAGCAGTACTTC. Protein: CATAAEQGSYEQYF. The chain has TRBV19 and TRBJ2-7; D perhaps matches TRBD1 (6 bases). V lost 10 bases and J lost 3, with 19 bases in between. Germline values: CDR1 LNHDA, CDR2 SQIVND (reference sequence). This CDR3 has 14 residues. Looking up the rest from reference TRBV19 and TRBJ2-7 gives the full variable domain: DGGITQSPKYLFRKEGQNVTLSCEQNLNHDAMYWYRQDPGQGLRLIYYSQIVNDFQKGDIAEGYSVSREKKESFPLTVTSAQKNPTAFYLCATAAEQGSYEQYFGPGTRLTVT.

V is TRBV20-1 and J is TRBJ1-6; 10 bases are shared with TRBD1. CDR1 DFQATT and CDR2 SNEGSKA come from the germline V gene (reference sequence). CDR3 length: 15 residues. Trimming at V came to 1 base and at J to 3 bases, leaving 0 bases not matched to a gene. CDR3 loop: CSARGTGGYNSPLHF. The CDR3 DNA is TGCAGTGCTAGAGGGACAGGGGGCTATAATTCACCCCTCCACTTT.

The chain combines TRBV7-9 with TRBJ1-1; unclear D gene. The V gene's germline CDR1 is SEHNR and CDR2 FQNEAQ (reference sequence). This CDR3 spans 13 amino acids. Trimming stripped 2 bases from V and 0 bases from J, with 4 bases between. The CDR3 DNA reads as TGTGCCAGCAGCTTATATGTGAACACTGAAGCTTTCTTT. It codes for CASSLYVNTEAFF.

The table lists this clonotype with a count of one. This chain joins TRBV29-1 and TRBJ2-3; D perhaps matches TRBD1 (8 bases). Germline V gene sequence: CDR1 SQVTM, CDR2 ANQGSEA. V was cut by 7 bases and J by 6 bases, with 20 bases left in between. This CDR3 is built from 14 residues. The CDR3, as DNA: TGCAGCGCGAGCGGGACAGGAGGATCCGATACGCAGTATTTT. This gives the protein CSASGTGGSDTQYF.

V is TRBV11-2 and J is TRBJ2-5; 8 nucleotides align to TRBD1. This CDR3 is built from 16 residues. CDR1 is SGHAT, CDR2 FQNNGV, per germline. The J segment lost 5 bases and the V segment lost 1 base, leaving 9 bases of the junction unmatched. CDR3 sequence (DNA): TGTGCCAGCAGCTTAGGGCTCGGCAGGGGGCTGGAGACCCAGTACTTC. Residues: CASSLGLGRGLETQYF.

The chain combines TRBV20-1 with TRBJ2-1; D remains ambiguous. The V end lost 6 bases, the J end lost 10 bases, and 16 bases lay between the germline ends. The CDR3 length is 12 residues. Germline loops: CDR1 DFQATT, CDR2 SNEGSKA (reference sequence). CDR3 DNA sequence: TGCAGTGCCCCTTCAAGGAGAGCGGAGCAGTTCTTC. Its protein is CSAPSRRAEQFF.

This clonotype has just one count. CDR3 amino acids: CASSFPLAPGPTYEQYF. The CDR3 region has the DNA TGCGCCAGCAGCTTTCCCTTAGCCCCGGGACCGACCTACGAGCAGTACTTC. This chain joins TRBV5-1 and TRBJ2-7; D is perhaps TRBD1 or TRBD2 (5 bases each). The CDR3 has 17 amino acids. Trimming stripped 2 bases from V and 2 bases from J, with 20 bases between. The germline gives CDR1 SGHRS, CDR2 YFSETQ.

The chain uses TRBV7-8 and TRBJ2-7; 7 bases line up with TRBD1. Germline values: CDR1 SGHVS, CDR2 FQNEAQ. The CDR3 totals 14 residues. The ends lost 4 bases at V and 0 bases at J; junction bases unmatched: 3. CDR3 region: CASSSDRNSYEQYF. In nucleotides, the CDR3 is TGTGCCAGCAGCTCGGACAGGAACTCCTACGAGCAGTACTTC. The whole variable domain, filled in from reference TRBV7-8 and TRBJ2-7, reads GAGVSQSPRYKVAKRGQDVALRCDPISGHVSLFWYQQALGQGPEFLTYFQNEAQLDKSGLPSDRFFAERPEGSVSTLKIQRTQQEDSAVYLCASSSDRNSYEQYFGPGTRLTVT.

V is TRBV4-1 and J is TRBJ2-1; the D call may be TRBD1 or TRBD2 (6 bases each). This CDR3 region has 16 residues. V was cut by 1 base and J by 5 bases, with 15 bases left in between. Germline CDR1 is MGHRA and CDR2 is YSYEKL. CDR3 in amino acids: CASSQAPDRTNNEQFF. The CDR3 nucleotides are TGCGCCAGCAGCCAAGCCCCAGACAGGACTAACAATGAGCAGTTCTTC.

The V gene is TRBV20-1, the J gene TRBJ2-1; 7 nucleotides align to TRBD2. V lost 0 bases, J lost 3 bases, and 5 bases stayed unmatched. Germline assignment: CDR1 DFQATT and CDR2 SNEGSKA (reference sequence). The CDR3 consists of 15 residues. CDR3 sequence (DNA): TGCAGTGCTAGAGATTTGCGGGGGAGCTACAATGAGCAGTTCTTC. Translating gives CSARDLRGSYNEQFF.

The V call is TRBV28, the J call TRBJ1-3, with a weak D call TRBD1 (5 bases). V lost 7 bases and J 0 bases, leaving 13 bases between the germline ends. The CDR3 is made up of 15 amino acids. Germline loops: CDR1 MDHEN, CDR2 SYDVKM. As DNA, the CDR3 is TGTGCCAGCACGGGACGAACCTTCTCTGGAAACACCATATATTTT. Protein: CASTGRTFSGNTIYF.

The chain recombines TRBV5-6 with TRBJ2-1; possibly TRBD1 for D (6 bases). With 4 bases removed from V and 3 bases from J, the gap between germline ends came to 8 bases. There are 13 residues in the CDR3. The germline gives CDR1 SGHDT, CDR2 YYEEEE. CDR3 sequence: CASSRGGYNEQFF. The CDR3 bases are TGTGCCAGCAGCCGAGGGGGCTACAATGAGCAGTTCTTC.

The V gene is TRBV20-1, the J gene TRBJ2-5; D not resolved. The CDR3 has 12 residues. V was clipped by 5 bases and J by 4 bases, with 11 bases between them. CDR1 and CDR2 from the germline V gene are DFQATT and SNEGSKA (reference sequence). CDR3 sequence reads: CSAHRVPETQYF. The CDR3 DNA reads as TGCAGTGCTCACCGGGTCCCAGAGACCCAGTACTTC.

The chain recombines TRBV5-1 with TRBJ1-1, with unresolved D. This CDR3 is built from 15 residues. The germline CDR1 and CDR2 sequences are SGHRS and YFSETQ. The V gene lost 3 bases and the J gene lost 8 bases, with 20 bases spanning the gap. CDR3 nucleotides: TGCGCCAGCAGCTCGACGGCAATCGGGATTACGGAAGCTTTCTTT. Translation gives CASSSTAIGITEAFF.

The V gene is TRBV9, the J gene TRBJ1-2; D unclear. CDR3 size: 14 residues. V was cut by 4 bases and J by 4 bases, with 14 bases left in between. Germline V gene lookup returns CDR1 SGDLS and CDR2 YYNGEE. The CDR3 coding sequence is TGTGCCAGCAGCACCCGGCTAGACGGCTATGGCTACACCTTC. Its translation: CASSTRLDGYGYTF.

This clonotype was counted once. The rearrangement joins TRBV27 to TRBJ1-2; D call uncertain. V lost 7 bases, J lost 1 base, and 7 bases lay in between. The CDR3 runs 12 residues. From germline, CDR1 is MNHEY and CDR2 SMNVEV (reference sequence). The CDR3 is CASMTNNYGYTF. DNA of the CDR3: TGTGCCAGCATGACGAATAACTATGGCTACACCTTC.

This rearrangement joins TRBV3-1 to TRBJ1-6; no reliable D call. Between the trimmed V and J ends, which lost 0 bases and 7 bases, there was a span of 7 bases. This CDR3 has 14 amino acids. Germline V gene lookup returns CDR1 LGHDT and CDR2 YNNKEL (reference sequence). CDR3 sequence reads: CASSQDWGNSPLHF. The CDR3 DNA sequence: TGTGCCAGCAGCCAAGATTGGGGAAATTCACCCCTCCACTTT.

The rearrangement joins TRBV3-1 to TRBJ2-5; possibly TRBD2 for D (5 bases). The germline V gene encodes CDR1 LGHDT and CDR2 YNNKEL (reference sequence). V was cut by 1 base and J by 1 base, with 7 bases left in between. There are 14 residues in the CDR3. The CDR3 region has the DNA TGTGCCAGCAGCCAAGCGGGGAGCCAAGAGACCCAGTACTTC. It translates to CASSQAGSQETQYF.